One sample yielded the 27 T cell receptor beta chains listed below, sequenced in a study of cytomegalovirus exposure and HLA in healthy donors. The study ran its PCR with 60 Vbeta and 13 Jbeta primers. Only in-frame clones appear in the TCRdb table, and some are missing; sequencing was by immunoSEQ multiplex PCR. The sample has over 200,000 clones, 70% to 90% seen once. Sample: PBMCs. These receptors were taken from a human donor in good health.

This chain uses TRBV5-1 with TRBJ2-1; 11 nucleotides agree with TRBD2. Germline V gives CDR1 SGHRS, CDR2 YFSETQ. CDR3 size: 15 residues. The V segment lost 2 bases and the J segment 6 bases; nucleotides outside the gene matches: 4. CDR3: CASSLIAGGPNEQFF. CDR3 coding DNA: TGCGCCAGCAGCTTAATAGCGGGAGGGCCCAATGAGCAGTTCTTC.

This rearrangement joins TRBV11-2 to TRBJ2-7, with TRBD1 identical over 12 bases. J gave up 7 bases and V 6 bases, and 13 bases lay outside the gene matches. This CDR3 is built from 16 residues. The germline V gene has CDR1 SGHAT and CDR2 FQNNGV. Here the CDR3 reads CASRIPGGQGAREQYF. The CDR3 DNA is TGTGCCAGCAGAATCCCGGGGGGACAGGGGGCTCGTGAGCAGTACTTC.

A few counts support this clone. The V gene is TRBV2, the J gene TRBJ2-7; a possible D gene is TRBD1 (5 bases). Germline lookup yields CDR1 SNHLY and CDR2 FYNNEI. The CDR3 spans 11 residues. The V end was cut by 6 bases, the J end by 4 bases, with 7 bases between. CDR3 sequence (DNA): TGTGCCAGCAGGGCAGGGTACGAGCAGTACTTC. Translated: CASRAGYEQYF.

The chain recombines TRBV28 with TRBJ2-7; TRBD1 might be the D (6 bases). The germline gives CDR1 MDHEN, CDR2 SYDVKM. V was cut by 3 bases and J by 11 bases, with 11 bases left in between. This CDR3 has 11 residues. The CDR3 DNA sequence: TGTGCCAGCAGTTTTCAGGGGTTAAAGTACTTC. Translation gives CASSFQGLKYF. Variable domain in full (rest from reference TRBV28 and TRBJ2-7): DVKVTQSSRYLVKRTGEKVFLECVQDMDHENMFWYRQDPGLGLRLIYFSYDVKMKEKGDIPEGYSVSREKKERFSLILESASTNQTSMYLCASSFQGLKYFGPGTRLTVT.

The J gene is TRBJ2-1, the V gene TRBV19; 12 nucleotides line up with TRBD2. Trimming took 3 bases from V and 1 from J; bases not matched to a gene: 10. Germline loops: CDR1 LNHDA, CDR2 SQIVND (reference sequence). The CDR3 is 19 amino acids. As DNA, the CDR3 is TGTGCCAGTAGTATGACTAGCGGGAGAGGGGTAGGATCCTACAATGAGCAGTTCTTC. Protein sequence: CASSMTSGRGVGSYNEQFF. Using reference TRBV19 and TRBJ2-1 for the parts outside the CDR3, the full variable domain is DGGITQSPKYLFRKEGQNVTLSCEQNLNHDAMYWYRQDPGQGLRLIYYSQIVNDFQKGDIAEGYSVSREKKESFPLTVTSAQKNPTAFYLCASSMTSGRGVGSYNEQFFGPGTRLTVL.

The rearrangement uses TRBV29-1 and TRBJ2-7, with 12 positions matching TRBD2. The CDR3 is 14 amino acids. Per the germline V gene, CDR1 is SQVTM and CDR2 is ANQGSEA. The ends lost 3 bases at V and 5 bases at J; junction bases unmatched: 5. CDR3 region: CSVDGLAGSHEQYF. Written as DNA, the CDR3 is TGCAGCGTTGATGGACTAGCGGGATCCCACGAGCAGTACTTC.

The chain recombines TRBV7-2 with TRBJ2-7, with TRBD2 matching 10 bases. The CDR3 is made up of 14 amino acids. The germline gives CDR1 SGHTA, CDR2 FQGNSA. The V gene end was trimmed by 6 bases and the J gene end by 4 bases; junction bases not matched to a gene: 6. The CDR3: CASRRGTSVYEQYF. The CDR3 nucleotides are TGTGCCAGCAGACGGGGGACTAGCGTGTACGAGCAGTACTTC.

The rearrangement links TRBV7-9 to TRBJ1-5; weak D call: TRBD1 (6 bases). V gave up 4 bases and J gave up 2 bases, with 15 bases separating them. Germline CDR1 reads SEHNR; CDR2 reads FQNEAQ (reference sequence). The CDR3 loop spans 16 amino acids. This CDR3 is CASSSAGTSGNQPQHF. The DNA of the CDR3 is TGTGCCAGCAGCTCCGCAGGGACATCGGGCAATCAGCCCCAGCATTTT.

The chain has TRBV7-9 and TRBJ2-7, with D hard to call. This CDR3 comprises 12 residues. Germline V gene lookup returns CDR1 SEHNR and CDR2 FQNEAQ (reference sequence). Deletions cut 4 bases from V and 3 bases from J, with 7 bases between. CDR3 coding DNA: TGTGCCAGCAGCTCTACCCTCTACGAGCAGTACTTC. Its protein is CASSSTLYEQYF.

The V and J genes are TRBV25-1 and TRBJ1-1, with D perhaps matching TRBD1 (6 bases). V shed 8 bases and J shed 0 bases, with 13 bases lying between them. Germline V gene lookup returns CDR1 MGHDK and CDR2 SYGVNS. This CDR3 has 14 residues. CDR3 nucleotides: TGTGCCAGCCGGATGACAGGTTTGAACACTGAAGCTTTCTTT. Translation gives CASRMTGLNTEAFF. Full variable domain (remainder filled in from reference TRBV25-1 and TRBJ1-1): EADIYQTPRYLVIGTGKKITLECSQTMGHDKMYWYQQDPGMELHLIHYSYGVNSTEKGDLSSESTVSRIRTEHFPLTLESARPSHTSQYLCASRMTGLNTEAFFGQGTRLTVV.

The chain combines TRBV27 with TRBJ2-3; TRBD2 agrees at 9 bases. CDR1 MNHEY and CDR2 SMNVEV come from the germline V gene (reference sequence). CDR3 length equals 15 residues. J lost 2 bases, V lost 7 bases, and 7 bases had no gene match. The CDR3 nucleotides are TGTGCCAGCAATTACATAGCGGGAGTCACAGATACGCAGTATTTT. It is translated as CASNYIAGVTDTQYF.

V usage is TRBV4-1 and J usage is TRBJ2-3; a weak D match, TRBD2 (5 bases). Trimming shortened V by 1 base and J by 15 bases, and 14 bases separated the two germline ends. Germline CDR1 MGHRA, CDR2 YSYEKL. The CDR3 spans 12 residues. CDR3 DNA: TGCGCCAGCAGCCAAGGGGAGAGGAAAGAATATTTT. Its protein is CASSQGERKEYF.

CDR3 sequence: CASSLGTLREQFF. CDR3 bases: TGTGCCAGCAGCCTTGGGACTCTGAGAGAGCAGTTCTTC. The chain links TRBV11-3 to TRBJ2-1; a weak D match, TRBD2 (6 bases). The CDR3 runs to 13 residues. The V gene's germline CDR1 is SGHNT and CDR2 YENEEA. The V and J ends lost 5 bases and 10 bases respectively, with 15 bases between them.

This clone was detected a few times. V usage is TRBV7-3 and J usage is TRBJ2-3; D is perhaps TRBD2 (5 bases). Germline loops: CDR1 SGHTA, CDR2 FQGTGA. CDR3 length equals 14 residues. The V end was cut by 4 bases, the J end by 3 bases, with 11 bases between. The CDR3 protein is CASSSGLPTDTQYF. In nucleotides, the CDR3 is TGTGCCAGCAGCTCTGGACTGCCGACAGATACGCAGTATTTT.

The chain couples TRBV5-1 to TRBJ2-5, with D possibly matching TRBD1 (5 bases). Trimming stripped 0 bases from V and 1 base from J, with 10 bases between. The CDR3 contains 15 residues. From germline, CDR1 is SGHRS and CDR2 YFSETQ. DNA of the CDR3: TGCGCCAGCAGCTTGGGCAGGGTAATCCAAGAGACCCAGTACTTC. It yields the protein CASSLGRVIQETQYF.

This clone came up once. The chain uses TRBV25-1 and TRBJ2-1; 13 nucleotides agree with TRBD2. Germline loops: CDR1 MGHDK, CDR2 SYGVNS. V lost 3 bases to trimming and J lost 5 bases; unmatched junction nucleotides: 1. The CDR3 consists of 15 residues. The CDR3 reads CASSDGTSGNNEQFF. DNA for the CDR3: TGTGCCAGCAGTGACGGGACTAGCGGGAACAATGAGCAGTTCTTC.

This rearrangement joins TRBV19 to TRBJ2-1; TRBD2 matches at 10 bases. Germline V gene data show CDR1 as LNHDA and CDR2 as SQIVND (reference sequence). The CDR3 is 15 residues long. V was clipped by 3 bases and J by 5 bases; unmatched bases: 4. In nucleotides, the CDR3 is TGTGCCAGTAGTATTGCTAGCGGGAGTCACAATGAGCAGTTCTTC. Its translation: CASSIASGSHNEQFF.

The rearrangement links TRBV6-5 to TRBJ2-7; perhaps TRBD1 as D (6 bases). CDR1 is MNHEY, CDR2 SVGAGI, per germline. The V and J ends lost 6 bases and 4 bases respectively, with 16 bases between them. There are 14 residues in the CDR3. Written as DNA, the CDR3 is TGTGCCAGCAGGTTTGGCAGGGGAGCTTACGAGCAGTACTTC. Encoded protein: CASRFGRGAYEQYF.

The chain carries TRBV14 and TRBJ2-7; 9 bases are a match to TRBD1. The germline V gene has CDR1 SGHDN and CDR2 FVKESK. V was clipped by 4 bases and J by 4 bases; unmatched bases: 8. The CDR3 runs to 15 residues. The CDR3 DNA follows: TGTGCCAGCAGCCTGTGGGGACAGGGACGATACGAGCAGTACTTC. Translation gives CASSLWGQGRYEQYF.

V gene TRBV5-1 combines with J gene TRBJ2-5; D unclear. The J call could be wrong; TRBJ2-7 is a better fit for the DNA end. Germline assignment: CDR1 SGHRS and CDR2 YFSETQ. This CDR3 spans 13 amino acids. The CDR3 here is CASSLLANYEQYF. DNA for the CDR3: TGCGCCAGCAGCTTGTTGGCTAACTACGAGCAGTACTTC.

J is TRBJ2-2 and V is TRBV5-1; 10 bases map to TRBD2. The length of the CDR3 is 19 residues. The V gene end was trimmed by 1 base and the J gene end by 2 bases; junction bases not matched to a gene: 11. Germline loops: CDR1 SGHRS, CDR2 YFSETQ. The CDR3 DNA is TGCGCCAGCAGCTTGCGTATTCCAGCGGGAGGGCCTAACACCGGGGAGCTGTTTTTT. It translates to CASSLRIPAGGPNTGELFF. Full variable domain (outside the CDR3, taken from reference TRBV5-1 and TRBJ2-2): KAGVTQTPRYLIKTRGQQVTLSCSPISGHRSVSWYQQTPGQGLQFLFEYFSETQRNKGNFPGRFSGRQFSNSRSEMNVSTLELGDSALYLCASSLRIPAGGPNTGELFFGEGSRLTVL.

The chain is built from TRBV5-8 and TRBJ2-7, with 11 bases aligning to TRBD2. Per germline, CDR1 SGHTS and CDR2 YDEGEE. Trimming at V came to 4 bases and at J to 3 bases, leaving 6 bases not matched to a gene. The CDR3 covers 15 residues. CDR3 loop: CASSPRLAGYYEQYF. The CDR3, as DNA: TGTGCCAGCAGCCCAAGACTAGCGGGATACTACGAGCAGTACTTC.

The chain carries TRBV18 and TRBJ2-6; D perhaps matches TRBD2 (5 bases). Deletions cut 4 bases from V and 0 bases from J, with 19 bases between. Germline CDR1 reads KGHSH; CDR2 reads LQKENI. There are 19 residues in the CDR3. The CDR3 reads CASSRQLVGVFSGANVLTF. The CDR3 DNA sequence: TGTGCCAGCTCACGGCAGCTCGTCGGGGTTTTCTCTGGGGCCAACGTCCTGACTTTC.

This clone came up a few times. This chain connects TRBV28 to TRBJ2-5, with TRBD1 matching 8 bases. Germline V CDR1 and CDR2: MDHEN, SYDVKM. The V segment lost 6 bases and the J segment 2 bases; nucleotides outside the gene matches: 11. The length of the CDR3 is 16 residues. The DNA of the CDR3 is TGTGCCAGCAGAGTACCAGGGGGCGCGGGGCAAGAGACCCAGTACTTC. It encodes CASRVPGGAGQETQYF. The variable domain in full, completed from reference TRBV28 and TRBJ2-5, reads DVKVTQSSRYLVKRTGEKVFLECVQDMDHENMFWYRQDPGLGLRLIYFSYDVKMKEKGDIPEGYSVSREKKERFSLILESASTNQTSMYLCASRVPGGAGQETQYFGPGTRLLVL.

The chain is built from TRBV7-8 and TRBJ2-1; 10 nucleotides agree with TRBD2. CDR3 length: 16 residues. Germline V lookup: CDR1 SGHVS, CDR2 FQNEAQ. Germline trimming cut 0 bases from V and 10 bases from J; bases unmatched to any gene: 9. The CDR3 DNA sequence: TGTGCCAGCAGCTTAGCGGTAGCGGGAGGACCGGGGGAGCAGTTCTTC. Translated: CASSLAVAGGPGEQFF.

CDR3 in DNA: TGTGCCAGCAGCTTCCTCTACGAGCAGTACTTC. This translates into CASSFLYEQYF. The chain has TRBV7-2 and TRBJ2-7; D call uncertain. This CDR3 has 11 amino acids. The V gene lost 3 bases and the J gene lost 3 bases, with 3 bases spanning the gap. Germline loops: CDR1 SGHTA, CDR2 FQGNSA.

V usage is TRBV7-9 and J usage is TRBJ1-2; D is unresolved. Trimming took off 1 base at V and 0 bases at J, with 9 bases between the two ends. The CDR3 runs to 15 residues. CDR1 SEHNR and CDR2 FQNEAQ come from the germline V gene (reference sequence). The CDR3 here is CASSLGDNANYGYTF. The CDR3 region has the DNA TGTGCCAGCAGCTTAGGAGACAACGCTAACTATGGCTACACCTTC.